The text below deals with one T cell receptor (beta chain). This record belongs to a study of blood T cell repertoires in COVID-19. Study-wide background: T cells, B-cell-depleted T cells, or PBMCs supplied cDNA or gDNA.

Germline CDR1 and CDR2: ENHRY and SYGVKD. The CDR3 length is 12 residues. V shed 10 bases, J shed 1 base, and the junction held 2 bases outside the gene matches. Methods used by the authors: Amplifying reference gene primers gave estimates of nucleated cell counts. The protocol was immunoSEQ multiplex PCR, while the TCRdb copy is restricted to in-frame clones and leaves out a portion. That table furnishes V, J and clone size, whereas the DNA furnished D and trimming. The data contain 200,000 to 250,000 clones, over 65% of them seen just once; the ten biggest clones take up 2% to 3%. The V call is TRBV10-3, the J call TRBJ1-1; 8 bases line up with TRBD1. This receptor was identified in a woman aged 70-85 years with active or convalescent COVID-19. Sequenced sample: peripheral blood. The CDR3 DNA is TGTGCCAACCAGGGGGCGAACACTGAAGCTTTCTTT. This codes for CANQGANTEAFF.